The T cell receptor beta chain under discussion was sequenced for a study of a mutant IDH1 vaccine in newly diagnosed glioma. The overall study: The earlier regimen, radiotherapy, temozolomide, or both, was most often both.

Assay: immunoSEQ multiplex PCR; the TCRdb copy retains only in-frame clones and omits some. Of around 30,000 clones listed, approximately 87% are singletons. Details on this clone: As yet, its antigen is unknown.

The germline CDR1 and CDR2 sequences are MGHRA and YSYEKL. This CDR3 is 14 amino acids long. V lost 0 bases and J 7 bases, leaving 12 bases between the germline ends. The study, taken as a whole, reports: Altogether, around 93% of patients exhibited vaccine-induced immune responses.

Time point: week 47, end of study. In the vaccine, a single dose held 300 ug of the mutant IDH1 20-mer peptide, along with topical imiquimod. The study enrolled donors with new WHO grade 3 or 4 IDH1-mutant, ATRX-lost astrocytomas. The sequence derives from a woman in her thirties with glioma. The chain recombines TRBV4-1 with TRBJ2-5; D is perhaps TRBD2 (6 bases). The sample was PBMCs, taken from a glioma patient whose treatment included an IDH1 peptide vaccine. The CDR3 DNA sequence: TGCGCCAGCAGCCAAGATGGAGGGTTGGCGACCCAGTACTTC. Protein: CASSQDGGLATQYF.